The rows below give T cell receptor beta chains drawn from one sample of a study of T-cell memory formation after mild COVID-19. TCRdb reanalysed the 5' RACE reads using MiXCR and keeps one entry per CDR3 protein. The data contain 350,000 to 450,000 distinct CDR3 sequences, around 27% of them seen just once; the ten biggest clones take up about 13%. The sample taken for sequencing was PBMCs or a T cell subset sorted from them (not recorded which). The source of these receptors is an adult woman who had mild COVID-19 (a few samples of this study predate the infection). Cell type and time point are not known. CDR3s include the opening cysteine and the closing phenylalanine or tryptophan. The D gene is left open where the match is weak. A clone size is listed for some rows: how often the clone was seen (once, few, many), or a class if it is expanded.

J,D,V,size,CDR3,DNA
TRBJ2-7,TRBD1,TRBV6-6,few,CASSPGQGIYEQYF,TGTGCCAGCAGTCCGGGACAGGGTATCTACGAGCAGTACTTC
TRBJ1-1,TRBD1,TRBV6-5,-,CASRQGVLNTEAFF,TGTGCCAGCAGGCAGGGGGTCCTTAACACTGAAGCTTTCTTT
TRBJ2-7,-,TRBV20-1,few,CSASPGANHEQYF,TGCAGTGCTAGTCCAGGGGCCAACCACGAGCAGTACTTC
TRBJ2-7,-,TRBV20-1,-,CSARERSIGHVF,TGCAGTGCTAGAGAGAGAAGCATAGGACACGTCTTC
TRBJ2-5,-,TRBV7-9,few,CASSLQPGEETQYF,TGTGCCAGCAGCTTACAACCGGGGGAGGAGACCCAGTACTTC
TRBJ2-5,-,TRBV7-3,-,CASSLTGTQETQYF,TGTGCCAGCAGCCTAACAGGGACCCAAGAGACCCAGTACTTC
TRBJ2-5,TRBD1,TRBV27,-,CASSSPTGGGETQYF,TGTGCCAGCAGTTCGCCGACAGGGGGCGGGGAGACCCAGTACTTC
TRBJ2-3,-,TRBV5-4,medium-sized,CASSSQAGPRGNTQYF,TGTGCCAGCAGCTCTCAGGCGGGACCACGGGGAAATACGCAGTATTTT
TRBJ1-1,-,TRBV12-3/TRBV12-4,-,CASSVRADGEAFF,TGTGCCAGCAGCGTCCGGGCGGACGGGGAAGCTTTCTTT
TRBJ2-1,-,TRBV3-1,-,CASSQAYSEQFF,TGTGCCAGCAGCCAAGCCTATAGTGAGCAGTTCTTC
TRBJ2-6,-,TRBV12-3/TRBV12-4,-,CASSWAAIDSSGANVLTF,TGTGCCAGCAGTTGGGCGGCCATTGACTCTTCTGGGGCCAACGTCCTGACTTTC
TRBJ2-7,-,TRBV21-1,few,CASSRPRVEIYEQYF,TGTGCCAGCAGCAGACCCAGGGTGGAGATCTACGAGCAGTACTTC
TRBJ2-5,-,TRBV7-9,few,CASKDGEETQYF,TGTGCCAGCAAAGACGGTGAAGAGACCCAGTACTTC
TRBJ2-7,TRBD2,TRBV6-5,few,CASSYSMSSGRYEQYF,TGTGCCAGCAGTTACTCGATGTCTAGCGGGCGCTACGAGCAGTACTTC
TRBJ2-5,-,TRBV7-2,-,CASSRAGMGETQYF,TGTGCCAGCAGTCGGGCGGGGATGGGAGAGACCCAGTACTTC
TRBJ1-1,-,TRBV14,-,CASSQGVHTEAFF,TGTGCCAGCAGCCAAGGAGTGCACACTGAAGCTTTCTTT
TRBJ2-7,-,TRBV12-2,-,CASRMGTVHEQYF,TGTGCAAGTCGCATGGGGACAGTTCACGAGCAGTACTTC
TRBJ1-2,TRBD1,TRBV5-1,-,CASSPPGQAYGYTF,TGCGCCAGCAGCCCACCGGGACAGGCTTATGGCTACACCTTC
TRBJ2-5,TRBD1,TRBV20-1,-,CSAAGTGDRKTQYF,TGCAGTGCCGCTGGGACAGGGGACAGAAAGACCCAGTACTTC
TRBJ2-4,-,TRBV7-2,-,CASSSNLGGLENIQYF,TGTGCCAGCAGCTCCAATCTGGGGGGCCTGGAAAACATTCAGTACTTC
TRBJ1-1,-,TRBV9,-,CASSVGRGEAFF,TGTGCCAGCAGCGTAGGTAGGGGGGAAGCTTTCTTT
TRBJ2-6,TRBD2,TRBV20-1,-,CSARDWTSHSGANVLTF,TGCAGTGCTAGAGATTGGACTAGTCACTCTGGGGCCAACGTCCTGACTTTC
TRBJ2-1,TRBD2,TRBV15,few,CATSRGLAGGTNEQFF,TGTGCCACCAGCAGGGGATTAGCGGGGGGGACCAATGAGCAGTTCTTC
TRBJ2-2,-,TRBV12-3/TRBV12-4,few,CASSFLLAQTGELFF,TGTGCCAGCAGTTTCCTTTTAGCCCAAACCGGGGAGCTGTTTTTT
TRBJ2-5,-,TRBV5-1,few,CASSLQFPGFGETQYF,TGCGCCAGCAGCTTGCAGTTTCCGGGTTTTGGGGAGACCCAGTACTTC
TRBJ2-3,-,TRBV12-3/TRBV12-4,few,CASSLRRVLTDTQYF,TGTGCCAGCAGTTTAAGGCGGGTCCTCACAGATACGCAGTATTTT
TRBJ2-7,-,TRBV7-9,-,CASTPPPGRALLNEQYF,TGTGCCAGCACCCCCCCCCCGGGACGGGCATTACTGAACGAGCAGTACTTC
TRBJ2-3,-,TRBV7-2,many,CASSQGRGQTDTQYF,TGTGCCAGCAGCCAGGGGCGAGGACAAACAGATACGCAGTATTTT
TRBJ1-1,-,TRBV9,-,CASSVWDGLNTEAFF,TGTGCCAGCAGCGTTTGGGACGGCTTGAACACTGAAGCTTTCTTT
TRBJ2-1,TRBD2,TRBV18,-,CASSPRAGEVWFVETREFF,TGTGCCAGCTCACCACGGGCGGGAGAAGTCTGGTTTGTTGAAACACGTGAGTTCTTC
TRBJ1-6,-,TRBV2,-,CASTRDLQGGSPLHF,TGTGCCAGCACCCGGGACCTACAAGGGGGATCACCCCTCCACTTT
TRBJ2-6,-,TRBV24-1,-,CATSDLQGDGANVLTF,TGTGCCACCAGTGATCTACAGGGAGATGGGGCCAACGTCCTGACTTTC
TRBJ2-7,-,TRBV2,many,CASSERGLVLRFYEQYF,TGTGCCAGCAGTGAAAGAGGGCTAGTTCTCCGTTTCTACGAGCAGTACTTC
TRBJ2-1,TRBD2,TRBV6-2/TRBV6-3,-,CASTKAGTSGRSQFF,TGTGCCAGCACTAAAGCCGGGACTAGCGGGAGAAGTCAGTTCTTC
TRBJ2-1,-,TRBV29-1,few,CIARVVWGDEQFF,TGCATCGCTCGGGTCGTATGGGGGGATGAGCAGTTCTTC
TRBJ2-7,-,TRBV15,-,CTTSRDADFSYEQYF,TGTACCACCAGCAGAGATGCGGATTTCTCCTACGAGCAGTACTTC
TRBJ2-1,-,TRBV7-9,few,CASSGSGTAKNEQFF,TGTGCCAGCAGCGGGTCCGGGACCGCGAAAAATGAGCAGTTCTTC
TRBJ1-1,TRBD1,TRBV29-1,few,CSVPGTARRAFF,TGCAGCGTCCCTGGGACAGCTCGTCGAGCTTTCTTT
TRBJ2-1,TRBD2,TRBV7-9,-,CASSPPGTSGRFVHNEQFF,TGTGCCAGCAGCCCACCGGGGACTAGCGGGAGGTTTGTCCACAATGAGCAGTTCTTC
TRBJ2-1,-,TRBV3-1,-,CASSHSGTHNYNEQFF,TGTGCCAGCAGCCACTCCGGGACACATAACTACAATGAGCAGTTCTTC
TRBJ2-3,-,TRBV20-1,-,CSASYQGPDTQYF,TGCAGTGCTAGTTACCAGGGGCCAGATACGCAGTATTTT
TRBJ1-4,-,TRBV7-2,-,CASSLAGHAEKLFF,TGTGCCAGCAGCTTAGCAGGACATGCTGAAAAACTGTTTTTT
TRBJ2-7,TRBD1,TRBV5-1,few,CASSPEDRFDYEQYF,TGCGCCAGCAGCCCTGAGGACAGGTTTGACTACGAGCAGTACTTC
TRBJ2-7,-,TRBV7-8,few,CASSFGFLGSYEQYF,TGTGCCAGCAGCTTTGGCTTCCTGGGTTCCTACGAGCAGTACTTC
TRBJ1-1,TRBD1,TRBV5-1,few,CASRRDSAGGEAFF,TGCGCCAGCAGGCGGGACAGTGCAGGGGGTGAAGCTTTCTTT
TRBJ1-2,-,TRBV6-2/TRBV6-3,few,CASSYGGARNYGYTF,TGTGCCAGCAGTTACGGCGGGGCGCGGAACTATGGCTACACCTTC
TRBJ2-3,-,TRBV7-2,many,CASSPPGYTDTQYF,TGTGCCAGCAGCCCCCCCGGGTACACAGATACGCAGTATTTT